This T cell receptor beta chain was sequenced in a study of T cell responses to AZD1222 COVID-19 vaccine. General study points: Two doses of AZD1222 preceded a rise in Spike-specific TCR breadth and depth. There were vaccine-associated CD4 TCRs across spike, dominant at 160-218 and 743-854.

Libraries were prepared by immunoSEQ multiplex PCR; TCRdb keeps only in-frame clonotypes and omits some of them. This sample carries tens of thousands of clones, more than 75% of them seen once, and the ten largest clones take about 13%. Note on this clone: Antigen specificity is unknown.

This CDR3 has 16 amino acids. Germline V gene sequence: CDR1 LGHNA, CDR2 YSLEER. V lost 1 base and J lost 4; bases outside the gene matches: 6. The clonotype originates from an adult in good health. This chain links TRBV4-3 with TRBJ2-7, with 11 bases fitting TRBD2. This specimen was peripheral blood, taken on day 0 of AZD1222 vaccination. CDR3 sequence reads: CASSQGSGLAVYEQYF. The CDR3 nucleotides read TGCGCCAGCAGCCAAGGTTCGGGACTAGCGGTATACGAGCAGTACTTC.